Below, 29 T cell receptor beta chains from the same sample are listed, as sequenced in a study of vaccination effects on CD4 cells after COVID-19. The ViraFEST assay expanded antigen-specific CD4+ T cells with viral peptide pools before sequencing. A 10-day culture period preceded the isolation of CD4+ T cells. Recipients of the vaccine had no prior SARS-CoV-2 infection and negative nucleocapsid antibodies. Sequencing was performed with immunoSEQ multiplex PCR; in TCRdb, only in-frame clones are kept and a portion is missing. The table has tens of thousands of clones, approximately 70% seen once. These receptors are not linked to any known antigen. The sequencing here drew on CD4+ T cells from PBMCs cultured with HCoV-NL63 spike peptides, taken before COVID-19 vaccination. The receptors were sampled from a human donor who received a COVID-19 vaccine.

The V call is TRBV29-1, the J call TRBJ1-2; no clear D. V lost 2 bases and J lost 2, with 6 bases in between. Germline CDR1 SQVTM, CDR2 ANQGSEA. The CDR3 is made up of 12 amino acids. CDR3 residues: CSVEWGNYGYTF. In DNA form, the CDR3 reads TGCAGCGTTGAATGGGGAAACTATGGCTACACCTTC.

The chain is built from TRBV7-6 and TRBJ1-2; D is possibly TRBD1 (6 bases). The V gene's germline CDR1 is SGHVS and CDR2 FNYEAQ. V lost 0 bases and J 4 bases, leaving 12 bases between the germline ends. The CDR3 is 15 residues long. CDR3 amino acids: CASSLAPGAGYGYTF. CDR3 DNA: TGTGCCAGCAGCTTAGCCCCGGGGGCAGGCTATGGCTACACCTTC.

The gene calls are TRBV11-2 and TRBJ2-1, with 9 bases lining up with TRBD2. The CDR3 is made up of 15 amino acids. Trimming took 4 bases from V and 5 from J; bases not matched to a gene: 6. Germline V lookup: CDR1 SGHAT, CDR2 FQNNGV. CDR3 DNA sequence: TGTGCCAGCAGCTCGCTAGCGGGGCCTAACAATGAGCAGTTCTTC. Protein sequence: CASSSLAGPNNEQFF.

V and J are TRBV27 and TRBJ2-4, with D uncertain. The V and J ends lost 7 bases and 0 bases respectively, with 10 bases between them. The germline V gene encodes CDR1 MNHEY and CDR2 SMNVEV (reference sequence). The CDR3 is 14 residues long. The CDR3 sequence: CASMSNVAKNIQYF. DNA of the CDR3: TGTGCCAGCATGAGTAACGTAGCCAAAAACATTCAGTACTTC.

The J gene is TRBJ1-3, the V gene TRBV6-5, with D hard to call. Trimming stripped 8 bases from V and 0 bases from J, with 5 bases between. Germline loops: CDR1 MNHEY, CDR2 SVGAGI. The CDR3 has 12 amino acids. For the CDR3, the DNA is TGTGCCAGCGGCCTCTCTGGAAACACCATATATTTT. Its translation is CASGLSGNTIYF.

This sequence joins TRBV5-6 and TRBJ1-1; TRBD1 matches 10 bases. Looked up from germline, CDR1 is SGHDT and CDR2 is YYEEEE. Germline trimming cut 3 bases from V and 11 bases from J; bases unmatched to any gene: 10. The CDR3 spans 14 residues. The CDR3 sequence: CASSSYNRDRGAFF. The CDR3 coding sequence is TGTGCCAGCAGCTCGTATAACCGGGACAGGGGTGCTTTCTTT.

This chain uses TRBV19 with TRBJ2-5; D possibly corresponds to TRBD1 (5 bases). Trimming left V 3 bases short and J 5 bases short, with 13 bases between. This CDR3 has 14 amino acids. Germline CDR1 is LNHDA and CDR2 is SQIVND (reference sequence). The chain's CDR3 is CASSMGQALETQYF. CDR3 coding DNA: TGTGCCAGTAGTATGGGGCAGGCCCTGGAGACCCAGTACTTC. Full variable domain (remainder filled in from reference TRBV19 and TRBJ2-5): DGGITQSPKYLFRKEGQNVTLSCEQNLNHDAMYWYRQDPGQGLRLIYYSQIVNDFQKGDIAEGYSVSREKKESFPLTVTSAQKNPTAFYLCASSMGQALETQYFGPGTRLLVL.

The chain carries TRBV5-5 and TRBJ1-5; TRBD1 matches at 7 bases. This CDR3 is 14 amino acids long. Looked up from germline, CDR1 is SGHKS and CDR2 is YYEKEE (reference sequence). V lost 2 bases, J lost 6 bases, and 5 bases stayed unmatched. For the CDR3, the DNA is TGTGCCAGCAGCTTCGGAGGGGGCGGTCAGCCCCAGCATTTT. It specifies CASSFGGGGQPQHF.

This chain connects TRBV27 to TRBJ2-1; tentative D call: TRBD2 (5 bases). This CDR3 spans 13 amino acids. Trimming shortened V by 7 bases and J by 4 bases, and 11 bases separated the two germline ends. Germline CDR1 reads MNHEY; CDR2 reads SMNVEV (reference sequence). This CDR3 reads CASKSGNYNEQFF. CDR3 DNA: TGTGCCAGCAAGAGCGGAAATTACAATGAGCAGTTCTTC.

The CDR3 DNA sequence: TGTGCCAGCAGCCCCGAGGTAGCGGGAGGCAATGAGCAGTTCTTC. The encoded protein is CASSPEVAGGNEQFF. J is TRBJ2-1 and V is TRBV7-2; 10 bases align to TRBD2. J gave up 6 bases and V 5 bases, and 7 bases lay outside the gene matches. The CDR3 has 15 amino acids. Per the germline V gene, CDR1 is SGHTA and CDR2 is FQGNSA. Together with reference TRBV7-2 and TRBJ2-1, the CDR3 gives the full variable domain: GAGVSQSPSNKVTEKGKDVELRCDPISGHTALYWYRQSLGQGLEFLIYFQGNSAPDKSGLPSDRFSAERTGGSVSTLTIQRTQQEDSAVYLCASSPEVAGGNEQFFGPGTRLTVL.

CDR3 nucleotides: TGTGCCATCAGTGAGCCGGGGGAGACCCAGTACTTC. Protein sequence: CAISEPGETQYF. This chain joins TRBV10-3 and TRBJ2-5; tentatively, D is TRBD2 (5 bases). The germline CDR1 and CDR2 sequences are ENHRY and SYGVKD. The ends were cut back, 2 bases at V and 5 bases at J, with 6 bases in the middle. The CDR3 runs 12 residues.

The chain recombines TRBV6-6 with TRBJ1-5, with D possibly being TRBD1 (5 bases). The CDR3 consists of 15 residues. CDR1 and CDR2 from the germline V gene are MNHNY and SVGAGI (reference sequence). V lost 7 bases to trimming and J lost 3 bases, with 16 bases between them. The CDR3 sequence is CASNTGQAYNQPQHF. The CDR3 region has the DNA TGTGCCAGCAATACGGGGCAGGCGTACAATCAGCCCCAGCATTTT.

This chain connects TRBV5-1 to TRBJ2-3, with D perhaps TRBD2 (6 bases). V dropped 0 bases and J dropped 13 bases, with 15 bases sitting between them. The CDR3 totals 13 residues. Germline V gene lookup returns CDR1 SGHRS and CDR2 YFSETQ. The CDR3 sequence is CASSLAGTSPEYF. In nucleotides, the CDR3 is TGCGCCAGCAGCTTGGCCGGCACTAGCCCCGAGTATTTT.

The chain combines TRBV18 with TRBJ1-1; tentative D call: TRBD1 (5 bases). Trimming removed 2 bases from V and 3 bases from J, with 22 bases in between. The germline V gene encodes CDR1 KGHSH and CDR2 LQKENI. The CDR3 runs 18 residues. This CDR3 is CASSPEWGFSRGDTEAFF. CDR3 nucleotides: TGTGCCAGCTCACCAGAGTGGGGGTTCTCTCGGGGGGACACTGAAGCTTTCTTT. Variable domain in full (rest from reference TRBV18 and TRBJ1-1): NAGVMQNPRHLVRRRGQEARLRCSPMKGHSHVYWYRQLPEEGLKFMVYLQKENIIDESGMPKERFSAEFPKEGPSILRIQQVVRGDSAAYFCASSPEWGFSRGDTEAFFGQGTRLTVV.

The genes are TRBV28 and TRBJ2-7; 8 bases agree with TRBD2. This CDR3 region has 16 residues. V lost 7 bases, J lost 3 bases, and 14 bases stayed unmatched. Germline V gives CDR1 MDHEN, CDR2 SYDVKM. The CDR3 protein is CASTREGWTQDYEQYF. In DNA, the CDR3 is TGTGCCAGCACCCGGGAGGGGTGGACTCAGGACTACGAGCAGTACTTC.

The rearrangement uses TRBV5-1 and TRBJ2-1, with 7 bases lining up with TRBD2. The length of the CDR3 is 14 residues. With V trimmed by 3 bases and J by 5 bases, 5 bases remained unmatched. Looked up from germline, CDR1 is SGHRS and CDR2 is YFSETQ. Here the CDR3 DNA reads TGCGCCAGCAGCTCCGGGACTACCAACAATGAGCAGTTCTTC. Translation: CASSSGTTNNEQFF.

V usage is TRBV7-2 and J usage is TRBJ2-3; possibly TRBD2 for D (6 bases). Trimming removed 0 bases at V and 2 bases at J, with 15 bases between. The CDR3 consists of 17 residues. CDR1 and CDR2 (germline): SGHTA, FQGNSA. The DNA for the CDR3 is TGTGCCAGCAGCTTAGCCGGTAGCGGAGGCCCCACAGATACGCAGTATTTT. It is translated as CASSLAGSGGPTDTQYF.

This rearrangement joins TRBV29-1 to TRBJ1-2; weak D call: TRBD1 (6 bases). CDR1 and CDR2 from the germline V gene are SQVTM and ANQGSEA. The V end was cut by 0 bases, the J end by 10 bases, with 18 bases between. The CDR3 is made up of 14 amino acids. The CDR3 is CSVEERTDSRTYTF. In nucleotides, the CDR3 is TGCAGCGTTGAAGAACGAACGGACAGCCGAACCTACACCTTC.

This sequence joins TRBV18 and TRBJ2-7; D ambiguous. With 0 bases removed from V and 2 bases from J, the gap between germline ends came to 8 bases. Germline CDR1 is KGHSH and CDR2 is LQKENI. The CDR3 contains 14 residues. The chain's CDR3 is CASSPPSRAYEQYF. In DNA form, the CDR3 reads TGTGCCAGCTCACCACCGAGCAGAGCCTACGAGCAGTACTTC.

The DNA of the CDR3 is TGTGCCAGCAGTTACCCGACACGGTATAGCAATCAGCCCCAGCATTTT. Its translation is CASSYPTRYSNQPQHF. J is TRBJ1-5 and V is TRBV6-2 or TRBV6-3; the D is unclear. The V gene lost 2 bases and the J gene lost 0 bases, with 11 bases spanning the gap. Germline loops: CDR1 MNHEY, CDR2 SVGEGT. The length of the CDR3 is 16 residues.

Regarding this clone: At one boundary the junction diverges from the germline segment, which might be a read error. V and J are TRBV19 and TRBJ1-1; TRBD1 aligns across 9 bases. The CDR3 runs 19 residues. Germline lookup yields CDR1 LNHDA and CDR2 SQIVND (reference sequence). The CDR3 here is CASSNSDKLWDRVKTEAFF. CDR3 coding DNA: TGTGCCAGTAGTAATAGTGATAAACTTTGGGACAGGGTGAAAACTGAAGCTTTCTTT.

This clone has a handful of counts. The chain uses TRBV7-9 and TRBJ1-3; D ambiguous. Deletions cut 4 bases from V and 3 bases from J, with 13 bases between. Germline-derived CDR1 and CDR2 are SEHNR and FQNEAQ (reference sequence). The CDR3 loop spans 15 amino acids. CDR3 bases: TGTGCCAGCAGCTCCCCGGACGGGAATGGAAACACCATATATTTT. It yields the protein CASSSPDGNGNTIYF.

The J gene is TRBJ1-5, the V gene TRBV19; 9 bases map to TRBD1. V lost 7 bases, J lost 3 bases, and 13 bases stayed unmatched. CDR3 length: 17 residues. The germline CDR1 and CDR2 sequences are LNHDA and SQIVND (reference sequence). The CDR3: CASTLSPGTGNNQPQHF. The CDR3 region has the DNA TGTGCCAGTACCTTATCACCCGGGACAGGGAACAATCAGCCCCAGCATTTT.

The chain links TRBV6-1 to TRBJ2-6, with D possibly being TRBD2 (6 bases). This CDR3 spans 15 amino acids. V was clipped by 0 bases and J by 4 bases, with 7 bases between them. CDR1 MNHNS and CDR2 SASEGT come from the germline V gene. The CDR3 loop is CASSEAGGGANVLTF. As DNA, the CDR3 is TGTGCCAGCAGTGAAGCGGGAGGCGGGGCCAACGTCCTGACTTTC.

V usage is TRBV5-6 and J usage is TRBJ2-7; no definite D call. The V and J ends lost 4 bases and 5 bases respectively, with 7 bases between them. Germline V gene lookup returns CDR1 SGHDT and CDR2 YYEEEE. The CDR3 runs 11 residues. Here the CDR3 reads CASSADHEQYF. The CDR3 DNA is TGTGCCAGCAGCGCCGACCACGAGCAGTACTTC.

This chain joins TRBV6-2 or TRBV6-3 and TRBJ1-2, with 7 positions matching TRBD1. CDR3 size: 13 residues. V lost 7 bases, J lost 5 bases, and 7 bases stayed unmatched. Germline V gene data show CDR1 as MNHEY and CDR2 as SVGEGT. The CDR3 here is CASTPDRPYGYTF. In DNA form, the CDR3 reads TGTGCCAGCACCCCGGACAGGCCTTATGGCTACACCTTC.

The J gene is TRBJ1-2, the V gene TRBV7-8; TRBD1 matches 8 bases. Germline V gives CDR1 SGHVS, CDR2 FQNEAQ. The CDR3 extends over 15 amino acids. V dropped 3 bases and J dropped 8; count of bases not matched to a gene: 11. DNA of the CDR3: TGTGCCAGCAGCTTTAGGAGGACAGGGCAGGGAGGCTACACCTTC. Translated: CASSFRRTGQGGYTF.

The V and J genes are TRBV2 and TRBJ1-5; D call uncertain. V lost 2 bases, J lost 2 bases, and 7 bases lay in between. Germline assignment: CDR1 SNHLY and CDR2 FYNNEI. This CDR3 contains 14 residues. CDR3 region: CASSETRRNQPQHF. The CDR3 coding sequence is TGTGCCAGCAGTGAAACCCGGCGCAATCAGCCCCAGCATTTT.

The J gene is TRBJ1-2, the V gene TRBV28; the D gene is possibly TRBD1 (5 bases). Germline assignment: CDR1 MDHEN and CDR2 SYDVKM. CDR3 size: 13 residues. V lost 3 bases and J 4 bases, leaving 9 bases between the germline ends. CDR3 DNA sequence: TGTGCCAGCAGTTTGAAGGGGCTCTATGGCTACACCTTC. This codes for CASSLKGLYGYTF.